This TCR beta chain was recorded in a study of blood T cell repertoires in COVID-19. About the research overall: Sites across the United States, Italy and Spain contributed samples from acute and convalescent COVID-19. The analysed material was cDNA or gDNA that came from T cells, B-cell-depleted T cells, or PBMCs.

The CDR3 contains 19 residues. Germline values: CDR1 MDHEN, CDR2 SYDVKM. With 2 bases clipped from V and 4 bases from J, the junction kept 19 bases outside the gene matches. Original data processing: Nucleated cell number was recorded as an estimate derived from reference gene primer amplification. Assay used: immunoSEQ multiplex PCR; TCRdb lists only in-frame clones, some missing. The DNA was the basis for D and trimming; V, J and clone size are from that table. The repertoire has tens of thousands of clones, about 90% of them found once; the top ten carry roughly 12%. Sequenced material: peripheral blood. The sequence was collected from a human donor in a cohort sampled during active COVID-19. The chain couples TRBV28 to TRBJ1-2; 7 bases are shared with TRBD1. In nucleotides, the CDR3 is TGTGCCAGCAGTTTACGACGAGGACAGGTTCGGTATCATACCTATGGCTACACCTTC. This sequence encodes CASSLRRGQVRYHTYGYTF.